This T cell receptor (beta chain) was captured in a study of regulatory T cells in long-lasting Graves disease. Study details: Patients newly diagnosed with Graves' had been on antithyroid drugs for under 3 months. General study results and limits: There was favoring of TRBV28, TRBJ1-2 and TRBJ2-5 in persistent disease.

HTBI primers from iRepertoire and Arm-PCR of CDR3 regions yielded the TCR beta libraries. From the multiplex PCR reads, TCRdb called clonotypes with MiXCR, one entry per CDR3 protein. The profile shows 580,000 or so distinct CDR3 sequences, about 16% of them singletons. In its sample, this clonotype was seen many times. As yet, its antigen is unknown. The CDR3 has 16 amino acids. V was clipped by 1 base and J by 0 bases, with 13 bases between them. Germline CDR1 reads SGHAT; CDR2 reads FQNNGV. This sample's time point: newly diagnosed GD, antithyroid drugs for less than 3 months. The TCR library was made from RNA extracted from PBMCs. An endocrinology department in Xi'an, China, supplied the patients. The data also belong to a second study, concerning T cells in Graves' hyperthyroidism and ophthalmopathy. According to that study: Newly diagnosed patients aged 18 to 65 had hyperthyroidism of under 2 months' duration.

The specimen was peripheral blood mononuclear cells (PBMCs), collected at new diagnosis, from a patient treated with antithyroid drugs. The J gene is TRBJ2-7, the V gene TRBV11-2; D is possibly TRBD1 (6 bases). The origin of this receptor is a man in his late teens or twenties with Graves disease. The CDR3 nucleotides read TGTGCCAGCAGCTTAGGGCGCCAGGGGAGCTCCTACGAGCAGTACTTC. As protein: CASSLGRQGSSYEQYF. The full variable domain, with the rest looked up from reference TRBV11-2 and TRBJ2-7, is EAGVAQSPRYKIIEKRQSVAFWCNPISGHATLYWYQQILGQGPKLLIQFQNNGVVDDSQLPKDRFSAERLKGVDSTLKIQPAKLEDSAVYLCASSLGRQGSSYEQYFGPGTRLTVT.